A single sample is the source of the 2 T cell receptor beta chains below, sequenced in a study of OX40 agonist ivuxolimab in advanced cancers. Measured with immunoSEQ multiplex PCR; TCRdb has only the in-frame clones, and not every one. The sample has approximately 50,000 clones, over 90% seen once. Material: CD4+ or CD8+ T cells sorted from blood, obtained in a trial of the OX40 agonist ivuxolimab. These receptors all come from an adult with an advanced solid tumor such as melanoma, head and neck, liver or kidney cancer.

The chain carries TRBV27 and TRBJ2-7; D uncertain. The CDR3 runs to 15 residues. The germline gives CDR1 MNHEY, CDR2 SMNVEV (reference sequence). Trimming cost V 2 bases and J 2 bases, with 13 bases left between them. The CDR3 DNA reads TGTGCCAGCAGTTTAGGGTTTACCCCCGCCTACGAGCAGTACTTC. It encodes CASSLGFTPAYEQYF.

The rearrangement joins TRBV19 to TRBJ1-5; D is uncertain. Germline CDR1 reads LNHDA; CDR2 reads SQIVND (reference sequence). CDR3 size: 15 residues. Trimming removed 10 bases from V and 2 bases from J, with 18 bases in between. This chain's CDR3 is CATSIGSFGNQPQHF. CDR3 sequence (DNA): TGTGCCACCAGCATAGGGAGTTTTGGCAATCAGCCCCAGCATTTT.